This is a list of T cell receptor beta chains from one sample in a study of radiotherapy plus CTLA-4 blockade in lung cancer. TCRdb's copy holds only in-frame clones and misses some; the assay was immunoSEQ multiplex PCR. The profile shows roughly 75,000 clones, around 76% of them singletons. The input for sequencing was peripheral blood, taken from a patient treated with radiotherapy plus ipilimumab. These receptors all come from a human donor with non-small cell lung cancer whose response to radiotherapy plus ipilimumab could not be evaluated. Some clones in this sample may be carry-over from other donors' samples. CDR3s include the opening cysteine and the closing phenylalanine or tryptophan. Fields, in order: J gene, D gene, clone size, V gene, CDR3 protein, CDR3 DNA. A D gene is named only where the DNA matches it firmly. A row's size may be missing; if present it is once, few, many or a size class.

TRBJ1-1,.,.,TRBV7-6,CASSFWRNTEAFF,TGTGCCAGCAGCTTCTGGAGGAATACTGAAGCTTTCTTT
TRBJ2-1,.,.,TRBV27,CASSLSAGEGVYNEQFF,TGTGCCAGCAGTTTATCTGCGGGGGAGGGGGTCTACAATGAGCAGTTCTTC
TRBJ1-3,.,.,TRBV29-1,CSVDVRYHSGNTIYF,TGCAGCGTTGACGTCAGGTACCACTCTGGAAACACCATATATTTT
TRBJ2-7,.,.,TRBV6-5,CASSSSAYEQYF,TGTGCCAGCAGTTCTTCAGCCTACGAGCAGTACTTC
TRBJ2-2,.,once,TRBV7-3,CASVAQVTGELFF,TGTGCCAGCGTGGCCCAAGTCACCGGGGAGCTGTTTTTT
TRBJ2-3,.,.,TRBV2,CASRIQATARDTQYF,TGTGCCAGCAGGATACAGGCCACCGCCCGAGATACGCAGTATTTT
TRBJ2-3,.,few,TRBV4-3,CASSQDLRPDTQYF,TGCGCCAGCAGCCAAGATTTGCGTCCCGATACGCAGTATTTT
TRBJ2-5,.,.,TRBV4-3,CASSHRSGPGETQYF,TGCGCCAGCAGCCACCGCAGCGGTCCCGGGGAGACCCAGTACTTC
TRBJ2-7,.,.,TRBV7-9,CASSLGVSYEQYF,TGTGCCAGCAGCTTGGGAGTAAGCTACGAGCAGTACTTC
TRBJ2-2,.,.,TRBV7-9,CASSFPRVADPFTGELFF,TGTGCCAGCAGCTTCCCCAGGGTGGCTGACCCCTTCACCGGGGAGCTGTTTTTT
TRBJ2-4,TRBD1,once,TRBV4-1,CASSQGQGLAKNIQYF,TGCGCCAGCAGCCAGGGACAGGGACTAGCCAAAAACATTCAGTACTTC
TRBJ2-3,TRBD2,.,TRBV7-9,CASSRSGGLGTDTQYF,TGTGCCAGCAGCCGTAGCGGGGGGCTAGGCACAGATACGCAGTATTTT
TRBJ1-1,TRBD1,.,TRBV2,CAINDREVVAFF,TGTGCGATCAACGACAGGGAAGTGGTAGCTTTCTTT
TRBJ1-6,.,.,TRBV6-6,CASNRDNSPLHF,TGTGCCAGCAACAGGGATAATTCACCCCTCCACTTT
TRBJ2-5,TRBD1,.,TRBV5-1,CASSLWTGGGQETQYF,TGCGCCAGCAGCTTATGGACAGGGGGCGGCCAAGAGACCCAGTACTTC
TRBJ2-5,TRBD2,.,TRBV9,CASSASGGGTQETQYF,TGTGCCAGCAGCGCCTCGGGCGGGGGGACCCAAGAGACCCAGTACTTC
TRBJ2-4,.,.,TRBV19,CASSPTAGAKNIQYF,TGTGCCAGTAGTCCGACCGCGGGGGCCAAAAACATTCAGTACTTC
TRBJ2-7,TRBD1,.,TRBV5-1,CASSLEGTGSYEQYF,TGCGCCAGCAGCTTGGAGGGGACAGGGTCCTACGAGCAGTACTTC
TRBJ1-6,.,.,TRBV7-9,CASSLQVLGPLHF,TGTGCCAGCAGCTTACAGGTCCTGGGACCCCTCCACTTT
TRBJ1-2,.,.,TRBV4-1,CASRRQQEPYGYTF,TGCGCCAGCAGGCGACAACAGGAGCCCTATGGCTACACCTTC
TRBJ2-4,.,.,TRBV19,CASSPQGGQLLKNIQYF,TGTGCCAGTAGTCCTCAGGGGGGACAGTTGCTCAAAAACATTCAGTACTTC
TRBJ2-7,.,.,TRBV11-1,CASSLGNWGDPSYEQYF,TGTGCCAGCAGCTTAGGCAATTGGGGAGACCCTTCCTACGAGCAGTACTTC
TRBJ2-7,.,.,TRBV4-1,CASSRPTASYEQYF,TGCGCCAGCAGCCGACCGACTGCCTCCTACGAGCAGTACTTC
TRBJ2-1,TRBD2,.,TRBV2,CASSVGSGGALYNEQFF,TGTGCCAGCAGTGTGGGATCCGGGGGGGCCCTTTACAATGAGCAGTTCTTC
TRBJ2-7,.,few,TRBV5-1,CASSWFGHEQYF,TGCGCCAGCAGCTGGTTTGGGCACGAGCAGTACTTC
TRBJ1-1,.,.,TRBV7-7,CASSLSVDTEAFF,TGTGCTAGCAGCTTATCGGTAGACACTGAAGCTTTCTTT
TRBJ1-2,TRBD1,.,TRBV28,CASSLGQLNYGYTF,TGTGCCAGCAGTTTGGGACAGCTCAACTATGGCTACACCTTC
TRBJ1-2,.,.,TRBV20-1,CSARPVEGYTF,TGCAGTGCTAGGCCGGTGGAGGGCTACACCTTC
TRBJ2-7,TRBD2,.,TRBV27,CASSPREAYEQYF,TGTGCCAGCAGCCCGCGGGAGGCCTACGAGCAGTACTTC
TRBJ1-5,.,once,TRBV7-9,CASSPEGPQGNQPQHF,TGTGCCAGCAGCCCTGAGGGGCCCCAGGGGAATCAGCCCCAGCATTTT
TRBJ1-1,.,.,TRBV29-1,CSYLGGREKAFF,TGCAGCTACCTGGGGGGACGGGAAAAAGCTTTCTTT
TRBJ2-2,TRBD1,.,TRBV7-9,CASTIQGDTGELFF,TGTGCCAGCACGATACAGGGGGACACCGGGGAGCTGTTTTTT
TRBJ1-2,TRBD1,.,TRBV28,CASSFQPQGSGYTF,TGTGCCAGCAGTTTCCAACCACAGGGGAGCGGCTACACCTTC
TRBJ2-7,TRBD1,.,TRBV28,CASSSVGQGLNEQYF,TGTGCCAGCAGCAGCGTAGGACAGGGGTTAAACGAGCAGTACTTC
TRBJ1-4,TRBD1,.,TRBV28,CASSDRTGGEKLFF,TGTGCCAGCAGCGATCGGACAGGGGGGGAAAAACTGTTTTTT
TRBJ1-1,.,.,TRBV10-3,CAIRTEYMNTEAFF,TGTGCCATCCGGACAGAATACATGAACACTGAAGCTTTCTTT
TRBJ1-6,TRBD1,.,TRBV7-2,CASRRTGGVNSPLHF,TGTGCCAGCAGAAGGACAGGGGGCGTTAATTCACCCCTCCACTTT
TRBJ2-5,.,.,TRBV5-1,CASTGRQGQETQYF,TGCGCCAGCACGGGGAGGCAGGGACAAGAGACCCAGTACTTC
TRBJ1-3,.,.,TRBV7-2,CASSPQATSGNTIYF,TGTGCCAGCAGCCCACAGGCGACCTCTGGAAACACCATATATTTT
TRBJ2-5,TRBD2,.,TRBV2,CASMQRLAETQYF,TGTGCCAGCATGCAGCGACTAGCAGAGACCCAGTACTTC
TRBJ1-3,.,.,TRBV28,CASSLGSYSGNTIYF,TGTGCCAGCAGTTTGGGCAGCTACTCTGGAAACACCATATATTTT
TRBJ2-1,TRBD2,few,TRBV6-5,CASRYRAGGPQFF,TGTGCCAGCAGATACAGGGCGGGGGGGCCCCAGTTCTTC
TRBJ2-3,.,.,TRBV21-1,CASSLQAPSGGADTQYF,TGTGCCAGCAGCCTCCAGGCCCCTAGCGGGGGGGCAGATACGCAGTATTTT
TRBJ2-2,.,.,TRBV5-1,CASSLEGATGELFF,TGCGCCAGCAGCTTGGAAGGGGCGACCGGGGAGCTGTTTTTT
TRBJ1-2,TRBD1,.,TRBV19,CASSPWAGGGNYGYTF,TGTGCCAGTAGTCCCTGGGCAGGGGGAGGAAACTATGGCTACACCTTC
TRBJ1-1,.,few,TRBV19,CASSIWFSRGNTEAFF,TGTGCCAGTAGTATCTGGTTCTCTCGGGGGAACACTGAAGCTTTCTTT
TRBJ2-1,.,.,TRBV19,CASSIGGGAQFF,TGTGCCAGTAGTATTGGTGGGGGGGCCCAGTTCTTC
TRBJ1-2,.,few,TRBV4-3,CASSQEVAGARANGYTF,TGCGCCAGCAGCCAAGAAGTGGCAGGGGCAAGGGCGAATGGCTACACCTTC
TRBJ2-7,TRBD1,.,TRBV30,CAWSVSPGGRYEQYF,TGTGCCTGGAGTGTTTCCCCAGGGGGCCGCTACGAGCAGTACTTC
TRBJ2-3,.,.,TRBV5-1,CASRLAGSDTQYF,TGCGCCAGCAGATTGGCGGGGTCCGATACGCAGTATTTT